This T cell receptor beta chain was documented in a study of CD8+CD57+ T cells in acquired aplastic anemia. At the level of the study: The sorted CD4+ and CD8+ cells yielded an average approximately 3 ug of DNA.

For this clonotype: Its cognate antigen is unknown.

Genomic DNA, serving as template, underwent TCR beta VDJ and CDR3 profiling. TCRdb reprocessed the reads via MiXCR and lists one record per CDR3 protein. Of around 170,000 distinct CDR3 sequences in the sample, around 47% are singletons; the top ten hold approximately 9.4%. Flow cytometry had shown expanded CD8+CD57+ cells in the patients chosen for sequencing. General study results and limits: Patients did not significantly differ from controls in CD8+ Simpson's diversity.

The clonotype originates from a human donor with aplastic anemia. The specimen was sorted CD4+, CD8+, or CD8+CD57+ T cells (not recorded which) from PBMCs.

The CDR3 nucleotides are TGTGCCAGCAGTGAAGGGGTGGGGCGGCTTCGATATAATTCACCCCTCCACTTT. Its protein is CASSEGVGRLRYNSPLHF. This sequence joins TRBV25-1 and TRBJ1-6, with D perhaps TRBD1 (5 bases). Germline CDR1 is MGHDK and CDR2 is SYGVNS. V lost 2 bases, J lost 4 bases, and 18 bases lay in between. The CDR3 has 18 amino acids.